These 18 T cell receptor beta chains originate from one sample sequenced in a study of post-analysis software for immune sequencing data. General study results and limits: Five TRBV segments appeared more often in patients than in controls, and TRBV5-6, TRBV5-1 and TRBV20-1 were among these.

The antigens for these receptors are not known. Unique molecular identifiers had been added to the TCR beta cDNA libraries. Via MiXCR, TCRdb re-called the PCR reads, giving one row per CDR3 protein. The profile covers more than 450,000 distinct CDR3 sequences, with around 40% appearing a single time and 1.5% to 2% taken by the ten largest. Material: blood. These receptors were taken from a girl aged 5 to 17 with multiple sclerosis.

This clonotype was seen a few times. This rearrangement joins TRBV28 to TRBJ2-1, with TRBD2 identical over 7 bases. After removal of 7 bases from V and 3 bases from J, the junction contained 12 bases not matched to a gene. This CDR3 has 16 residues. CDR1 is MDHEN, CDR2 SYDVKM, per germline. The chain's CDR3 is CASTTGEGPFYNEQFF. In DNA form, the CDR3 reads TGTGCCAGCACTACCGGGGAGGGACCATTCTACAATGAGCAGTTCTTC. Variable domain in full (rest from reference TRBV28 and TRBJ2-1): DVKVTQSSRYLVKRTGEKVFLECVQDMDHENMFWYRQDPGLGLRLIYFSYDVKMKEKGDIPEGYSVSREKKERFSLILESASTNQTSMYLCASTTGEGPFYNEQFFGPGTRLTVL.

This rearrangement joins TRBV5-1 to TRBJ2-1; TRBD2 matches at 7 bases. The CDR3 runs 15 residues. Germline CDR1 is SGHRS and CDR2 is YFSETQ. The junction had 9 bases not matched to a gene; V was cut back by 6 bases and J by 3 bases. Written as DNA, the CDR3 is TGCGCCAGCACCTTCCGGGGGGACTACTACAATGAGCAGTTCTTC. It translates to CASTFRGDYYNEQFF.

This clonotype was picked up a small number of times. The rearrangement joins TRBV4-1 to TRBJ2-1; a weak D match, TRBD2 (5 bases). The CDR3 is 17 residues long. CDR1 and CDR2 from the germline V gene are MGHRA and YSYEKL. With 1 base removed from V and 7 bases from J, the gap between germline ends came to 20 bases. The CDR3 bases are TGCGCCAGCAGCCAAGGAGCTAGCTATGGGAAGAGGAATGAGCAGTTCTTC. Protein sequence: CASSQGASYGKRNEQFF.

J is TRBJ1-4 and V is TRBV5-1; 7 nucleotides align to TRBD1. Germline trimming cut 5 bases from V and 8 bases from J; bases unmatched to any gene: 12. The CDR3 consists of 15 residues. Per germline, CDR1 SGHRS and CDR2 YFSETQ. CDR3 sequence reads: CASRPSRDSNEKLFF. In DNA form, the CDR3 reads TGCGCCAGCAGGCCCTCGCGGGACAGCAACGAAAAACTGTTTTTT.

The table lists this clonotype with a few counts. The V gene is TRBV6-6, the J gene TRBJ2-7, with D possibly being TRBD1 or TRBD2 (5 bases each). CDR1 is MNHNY and CDR2 is SVGAGI in the germline V gene (reference sequence). Trimming removed 5 bases from V and 3 bases from J, with 14 bases in between. The CDR3 contains 14 residues. The DNA of the CDR3 is TGTGCCAGCAGTAGTCCGGGACGAGACTACGAGCAGTACTTC. It codes for CASSSPGRDYEQYF.

In this sample, this clonotype turned up a few times. The chain couples TRBV12-3 or TRBV12-4 to TRBJ2-5, with 10 bases that match TRBD2. The better agreement between TRBJ2-7 and the DNA end casts doubt on the J call. This CDR3 contains 13 residues. The CDR3 reads CASSLLAGVEQYF. The CDR3 coding sequence is TGTGCCAGCAGTTTACTAGCGGGAGTCGAGCAGTACTTC.

In the case of this clonotype: At one of its ends the junction is not consistent with the germline gene, which may arise from a read error. The CDR3 DNA reads as TGTGCCAGCAGAGCAACGGCGGGGGGTTCACCCCGCCACTTT. Residues: CASRATAGGSPRHF. The rearrangement joins TRBV6-4 to TRBJ1-6, with a possible D match to TRBD1 (5 bases). CDR1 is MRHNA, CDR2 SNTAGT, per germline. The CDR3 is 14 amino acids.

This clonotype was found a few times. J is TRBJ1-1 and V is TRBV6-5, with 9 bases that match TRBD1. This CDR3 region has 15 residues. CDR1 is MNHEY, CDR2 SVGAGI, per germline. V lost 0 bases, J lost 3 bases, and 2 bases stayed unmatched. The CDR3 nucleotides read TGTGCCAGCAGTTACTCCGGGACAGGGTACACTGAAGCTTTCTTT. This codes for CASSYSGTGYTEAFF.

This clonotype was seen a handful of times. V usage is TRBV28 and J usage is TRBJ2-7, with D perhaps matching TRBD1 (6 bases). CDR3 length: 14 residues. The V and J ends lost 7 bases and 3 bases respectively, with 16 bases between them. CDR1 is MDHEN, CDR2 SYDVKM, per germline. The CDR3 coding sequence is TGTGCCAGCACCTCACCCGACAGGATCTACGAGCAGTACTTC. Translation: CASTSPDRIYEQYF.

The genes are TRBV7-2 and TRBJ2-7; the match to TRBD1 covers 7 bases. There are 16 residues in the CDR3. V lost 4 bases, J lost 1 base, and 10 bases stayed unmatched. Germline loops: CDR1 SGHTA, CDR2 FQGNSA. The CDR3 is CASSSPDRTGSYEQYF. In DNA form, the CDR3 reads TGTGCCAGCAGCTCTCCGGACAGGACCGGGTCCTACGAGCAGTACTTC.

This clonotype has a single count. The CDR3 is CASSSVVLYEQYF. The CDR3 region has the DNA TGTGCCAGCAGCTCCGTAGTTTTGTACGAGCAGTACTTC. The chain couples TRBV7-2 to TRBJ2-7; D gene ambiguous. Germline CDR1 is SGHTA and CDR2 is FQGNSA. The CDR3 runs to 13 residues. Trimming left V 4 bases short and J 4 bases short, with 11 bases between.

This clonotype is medium-sized in the sample. The chain carries TRBV12-3 or TRBV12-4 and TRBJ2-5; no firm D call. This CDR3 comprises 11 residues. V lost 6 bases and J 1 base, leaving 3 bases between the germline ends. The CDR3 sequence: CASSFQETQYF. CDR3 nucleotide sequence: TGTGCCAGCAGCTTCCAAGAGACCCAGTACTTC.

This chain joins TRBV15 and TRBJ2-3, with unresolved D. This CDR3 contains 15 residues. CDR1 LNHNV and CDR2 YYDKDF come from the germline V gene (reference sequence). V lost 6 bases, J lost 4 bases, and 17 bases lay in between. The DNA for the CDR3 is TGTGCCACCAGTTCCCTCGGGTCCCAAGCAGATACGCAGTATTTT. Its translation: CATSSLGSQADTQYF. Based on the CDR3 plus reference TRBV15 and TRBJ2-3, the full variable domain is DAMVIQNPRYQVTQFGKPVTLSCSQTLNHNVMYWYQQKSSQAPKLLFHYYDKDFNNEADTPDNFQSRRPNTSFCFLDIRSPGLGDTAMYLCATSSLGSQADTQYFGPGTRLTVL.

This chain uses TRBV6-5 with TRBJ2-7; no definite D call. V dropped 6 bases and J dropped 6 bases, with 9 bases sitting between them. Looked up from germline, CDR1 is MNHEY and CDR2 is SVGAGI. The CDR3 loop spans 11 amino acids. The CDR3 here is CASSQSREQYF. CDR3 nucleotide sequence: TGTGCCAGCAGCCAAAGTCGCGAGCAGTACTTC.

There are a few counts of this clonotype. The V call is TRBV3-1, the J call TRBJ2-3; 7 bases are a match to TRBD1. Germline V gene sequence: CDR1 LGHDT, CDR2 YNNKEL (reference sequence). Trimming removed 1 base from V and 2 bases from J; junction bases left unmatched: 6. The CDR3 is 16 residues long. For the CDR3, the DNA is TGTGCCAGCAGCCAAGCAGGGGGTTCTTACACAGATACGCAGTATTTT. Amino acids: CASSQAGGSYTDTQYF.

The chain employs TRBV9 and TRBJ2-4; tentative D call: TRBD2 (5 bases). Near its end, the DNA agrees better with TRBJ2-7, so the J call may be wrong. The CDR3 is 14 amino acids. The V gene's germline CDR1 is SGDLS and CDR2 YYNGEE. CDR3 sequence: CASSVAPRGNEQYF. CDR3 in DNA: TGTGCCAGCAGCGTAGCCCCCAGAGGGAACGAGCAGTACTTC.

The chain joins TRBV5-1 to TRBJ2-1; the match to TRBD2 covers 9 bases. The DNA end is a closer match to TRBJ2-7, so the J assignment may be wrong. This CDR3 has 14 amino acids. CDR1 and CDR2 (germline): SGHRS, YFSETQ. CDR3 nucleotides: TGCGCCAGCAGCTTGGCTAGCGGGAATTACGAGCAGTACTTC. It codes for CASSLASGNYEQYF.

This clonotype was counted between two and nine times. The V call is TRBV6-5, the J call TRBJ2-1; 11 nucleotides match TRBD2. V dropped 7 bases and J dropped 10; count of bases not matched to a gene: 9. CDR3 length equals 14 residues. The germline gives CDR1 MNHEY, CDR2 SVGAGI. CDR3 DNA: TGTGCCAGCAAGAATAGCGGGAGGGATTGGGAGCAGTTCTTC. Translated, it gives CASKNSGRDWEQFF.